The present T cell receptor beta chain was sequenced within a study of shared clonotypes between healthy human individuals. Findings of the study overall: Clonotype sharing among donors was expected to depend on sequencing depth.

Trimming cost V 5 bases and J 3 bases; bases outside gene matches: 3. The CDR3 sequence is 13 residues long. CDR1 is MDHEN, CDR2 SYDVKM, per germline. In its sample, this clone was seen many times. What it binds is not known. Produced via immunoSEQ multiplex PCR; TCRdb's table is partial and in-frame only. The sample has around 88,000 clones, 60% to 70% seen once; the top ten hold roughly 50%. This chain links TRBV28 with TRBJ2-7; 8 bases line up with TRBD1. This clonotype was sampled from a man younger than 40 in good health. Sequencing was performed on memory CD8+ T cells sorted from blood. Stated subset: CD45RO+ cells pooled with CCR7-negative TemRA cells. As DNA, the CDR3 is TGTGCCAGCAGTCCGGGACAGGACTACGAGCAGTACTTC. It is translated as CASSPGQDYEQYF. Together with reference TRBV28 and TRBJ2-7, the CDR3 gives the full variable domain: DVKVTQSSRYLVKRTGEKVFLECVQDMDHENMFWYRQDPGLGLRLIYFSYDVKMKEKGDIPEGYSVSREKKERFSLILESASTNQTSMYLCASSPGQDYEQYFGPGTRLTVT.